This entry features one TCR beta chain sequence. Its antigen remains unidentified. This record comes from a study of shared clonotypes between healthy human individuals. Across the whole study: Per donor, three plates held CD4 naive cells, three held CD4 memory, two held CD8 naive and one held CD8 memory. Overall study results and limits: Clonotype sharing across four donors was observed for about 5.5% of naive CD4 clonotypes.

V was clipped by 4 bases and J by 9 bases; unmatched bases: 13. This CDR3 is built from 14 residues. Germline assignment: CDR1 SQVTM and CDR2 ANQGSEA. The authors' processing: In the immunoSEQ data, sequences were junction-only and lacked quality scores, so filtering differed. Sequenced by immunoSEQ multiplex PCR; TCRdb stores in-frame clones only, minus some. V and J calls and clone size are those listed in that table; D and trimming were worked out from the DNA. This table holds hundreds of thousands of clones, around four fifths found once. Sequencing was carried out using memory CD4+ T cells sorted from blood. Subset given: CD45RA-negative fraction. The receptor was derived from a woman between 25 and 40 years old in good health. The gene calls are TRBV29-1 and TRBJ2-5; TRBD2 aligns across 8 bases. CDR3 amino acids: CSVASGGQGEPQYF. CDR3 sequence (DNA): TGCAGCGTTGCCTCGGGGGGGCAGGGCGAGCCCCAGTACTTC. The variable domain in full, completed from reference TRBV29-1 and TRBJ2-5, reads SAVISQKPSRDICQRGTSLTIQCQVDSQVTMMFWYRQQPGQSLTLIATANQGSEATYESGFVIDKFPISRPNLTFSTLTVSNMSPEDSSIYLCSVASGGQGEPQYFGPGTRLLVL.